These 23 T cell receptor beta chains share one sample of origin, sequenced in a study of regulatory T cells in long-lasting Graves disease. CDR3-region Arm-PCR and iRepertoire HTBI primers produced the TCR beta libraries. TCRdb redid the calling of the multiplex PCR reads with MiXCR, one entry per CDR3 protein. In the table there are 200,000 to 250,000 distinct CDR3 sequences, roughly 19% of which are singletons. Time point indicated: newly diagnosed GD, antithyroid drugs for less than 3 months. Following extraction of RNA from PBMCs, that RNA was used to make the TCR library. This sample was also put to use in a study of T cells in Graves' hyperthyroidism and ophthalmopathy.

Sequenced here: peripheral blood mononuclear cells (PBMCs), sampled at new diagnosis, from a patient treated with antithyroid drugs. The receptors were gathered from a woman in her 30s with Graves disease.

J is TRBJ2-3 and V is TRBV5-1, with 14 positions matching TRBD2. The V segment lost 1 base and the J segment 0 bases; nucleotides outside the gene matches: 10. Germline lookup yields CDR1 SGHRS and CDR2 YFSETQ. This CDR3 is 20 amino acids long. Written as DNA, the CDR3 is TGCGCCAGCAGCTTGATCCAGACTAGCGGGAGGGCCCTGAGCACAGATACGCAGTATTTT. This codes for CASSLIQTSGRALSTDTQYF.

At least ten counts were recorded for this clonotype. This chain uses TRBV28 with TRBJ2-7; D is undetermined. This CDR3 is built from 12 residues. Trimming stripped 7 bases from V and 3 bases from J, with 10 bases between. CDR1 and CDR2 (germline): MDHEN, SYDVKM. The CDR3 DNA reads as TGTGCCAGCAAGGCGGCGATCTACGAGCAGTACTTC. Translation: CASKAAIYEQYF.

At least ten counts were recorded for this clonotype. The genes are TRBV20-1 and TRBJ1-6; 10 nucleotides align to TRBD1. There are 13 residues in the CDR3. The V gene's germline CDR1 is DFQATT and CDR2 SNEGSKA (reference sequence). V gave up 4 bases and J gave up 15 bases; unmatched junction bases: 9. The CDR3 spells CSATGTGEYRLHF. The CDR3 nucleotides read TGCAGTGCTACCGGGACAGGGGAATATCGCCTCCACTTT.

This clonotype has a count of ten or more. The genes are TRBV30 and TRBJ2-1, with 7 bases that match TRBD2. CDR3 size: 13 residues. The trim removed 4 bases at V and 8 bases at J, leaving 8 bases unmatched. The germline V gene encodes CDR1 GTSNPN and CDR2 SVGIG (reference sequence). The CDR3 is CAWIRGSVHEQFF. The CDR3 DNA sequence: TGTGCCTGGATTCGCGGGAGTGTACATGAGCAGTTCTTC.

The chain has TRBV28 and TRBJ2-5; the D gene is possibly TRBD1 (6 bases). Germline CDR1 reads MDHEN; CDR2 reads SYDVKM. The CDR3 contains 13 residues. V lost 6 bases and J lost 3, with 11 bases in between. CDR3 sequence reads: CASRRQVKETQYF. The CDR3 region has the DNA TGTGCCAGCAGACGACAGGTGAAAGAGACCCAGTACTTC.

In its sample, this clonotype was seen many times. J is TRBJ1-1 and V is TRBV12-3 or TRBV12-4; TRBD1 is a possible D gene (5 bases). Trimming shortened V by 5 bases and J by 1 base, and 11 bases separated the two germline ends. The CDR3 is 14 amino acids. CDR3 in amino acids: CASSRGGTNTEAFF. The DNA for the CDR3 is TGTGCCAGCAGTCGCGGGGGTACGAACACTGAAGCTTTCTTT.

This clonotype was counted at least ten times. The chain carries TRBV30 and TRBJ2-3; TRBD2 aligns across 11 bases. The CDR3 length is 14 residues. Germline CDR1 is GTSNPN and CDR2 is SVGIG (reference sequence). V gave up 3 bases and J gave up 5 bases; unmatched junction bases: 4. CDR3 sequence (DNA): TGTGCCTGGAGGACTAGCGGGACCCGAGATACGCAGTATTTT. It is translated as CAWRTSGTRDTQYF.

This clonotype was detected ten times or more. The chain has TRBV11-2 and TRBJ2-3; 9 bases are a match to TRBD1. Trimming cost V 3 bases and J 0 bases; bases outside gene matches: 4. Germline CDR1 SGHAT, CDR2 FQNNGV. The CDR3 is 16 residues long. CDR3 sequence (DNA): TGTGCCAGCAGCTTCTCCGGGACAGGGAGCACAGATACGCAGTATTTT. It encodes CASSFSGTGSTDTQYF. The full variable domain, in which reference TRBV11-2 and TRBJ2-3 provide the parts outside the CDR3, is EAGVAQSPRYKIIEKRQSVAFWCNPISGHATLYWYQQILGQGPKLLIQFQNNGVVDDSQLPKDRFSAERLKGVDSTLKIQPAKLEDSAVYLCASSFSGTGSTDTQYFGPGTRLTVL.

This clonotype has a count of ten or more. The chain is built from TRBV5-6 and TRBJ2-3; the D gene could be TRBD1 or TRBD2 (6 bases each). Germline lookup yields CDR1 SGHDT and CDR2 YYEEEE. Trimming shortened V by 5 bases and J by 6 bases, and 19 bases separated the two germline ends. The CDR3 is made up of 15 amino acids. The CDR3 protein is CASSQPGATSDTQYF. CDR3 DNA: TGTGCCAGCAGTCAACCGGGGGCCACAAGCGATACGCAGTATTTT.

This clonotype was picked up a small number of times. A clone one base away is much larger, so this may be a read error. This rearrangement joins TRBV3-1 to TRBJ2-2; D unclear. Per germline, CDR1 LGHDT and CDR2 YNNKEL (reference sequence). The CDR3 covers 16 residues. The CDR3: CASNQFLGRLGGELFF. CDR3 nucleotide sequence: TGTGCCAGCAACCAATTTCTAGGTCGGCTCGGCGGGGAGCTGTTTTTT.

This clonotype was seen at least ten times. The rearrangement links TRBV29-1 to TRBJ2-3; TRBD1 aligns across 8 bases. There are 15 residues in the CDR3. With V trimmed by 4 bases and J by 1 base, 7 bases remained unmatched. Germline V CDR1 and CDR2: SQVTM, ANQGSEA. The CDR3 DNA is TGCAGCGTTGCGGACCCAGGGGGCGGCACAGATACGCAGTATTTT. It translates to CSVADPGGGTDTQYF.

This clonotype came up a few times. The chain has TRBV5-5 and TRBJ2-7; 7 bases fit TRBD2. CDR1 is SGHKS, CDR2 YYEKEE, per germline (reference sequence). V shed 4 bases, J shed 3 bases, and the junction held 4 bases outside the gene matches. There are 13 residues in the CDR3. CDR3 bases: TGTGCCAGCAGCCCGTGGGGGGGCTACGAGCAGTACTTC. This sequence encodes CASSPWGGYEQYF.

This clonotype was recorded at least ten times. DNA for the CDR3: TGTGCCAGCAGTTTAAGGGGTACCTACGAGCAGTACTTC. It is translated as CASSLRGTYEQYF. The V gene is TRBV28, the J gene TRBJ2-7; D might be TRBD1 (5 bases). Between the trimmed V and J ends, which lost 2 bases and 2 bases, there was a span of 7 bases. The CDR3 is made up of 13 amino acids. Germline V gives CDR1 MDHEN, CDR2 SYDVKM.

This clonotype was found many times. The CDR3 region is CASSFVRELFF. The CDR3 DNA reads TGTGCCAGCAGTTTTGTGCGGGAGCTGTTTTTT. This chain links TRBV12-3 or TRBV12-4 with TRBJ2-2; unclear D gene. V lost 3 bases to trimming and J lost 9 bases, with 5 bases between them. The length of the CDR3 is 11 residues.

This clonotype was observed a few times. The chain uses TRBV5-6 and TRBJ2-1; 7 nucleotides align to TRBD2. The length of the CDR3 is 16 residues. With 0 bases clipped from V and 1 base from J, the junction kept 4 bases outside the gene matches. CDR1 and CDR2 (germline): SGHDT, YYEEEE. Here the CDR3 DNA reads TGTGCCAGCAGCTTGGGGGGGGGGTGGTCCTACAATGAGCAGTTCTTC. As protein: CASSLGGGWSYNEQFF.

The V gene is TRBV7-9, the J gene TRBJ1-1; D is undetermined. The CDR3 is made up of 12 amino acids. Between the trimmed V and J ends, which lost 1 base and 7 bases, there was a span of 7 bases. CDR1 and CDR2 from the germline V gene are SEHNR and FQNEAQ (reference sequence). CDR3 bases: TGTGCCAGCAGCTTAGGGTGGGATGAAGCTTTCTTT. As protein: CASSLGWDEAFF.

This chain uses TRBV7-6 with TRBJ1-2; 7 positions match TRBD1. The germline gives CDR1 SGHVS, CDR2 FNYEAQ. The CDR3 is 13 amino acids. J lost 4 bases, V lost 5 bases, and 4 bases had no gene match. The CDR3 DNA reads as TGTGCCAGCAGCCAGGGGGAGGGCTATGGCTACACCTTC. As protein: CASSQGEGYGYTF.

This CDR3 is CASSPRGGATGELFF. The CDR3 region has the DNA TGTGCCAGCAGTCCCCGGGGGGGGGCCACCGGGGAGCTGTTTTTT. The chain employs TRBV2 and TRBJ2-2, with TRBD2 matching 8 bases. V was pared by 5 bases and J by 4 bases, with 6 bases of the junction left unmatched. The CDR3 is 15 residues long. Germline CDR1 is SNHLY and CDR2 is FYNNEI.

In regard to this clonotype: The junction does not match germline at one end; this may be a read error. This sequence joins TRBV6-4 and TRBJ1-6; a weak D match, TRBD1 (6 bases). CDR3 length equals 14 residues. Per the germline V gene, CDR1 is MRHNA and CDR2 is SNTAGT. In nucleotides, the CDR3 is TGTACCAGCAGCCCACAGGGTTGGAATTCACCCCTCCACTTT. Its translation is CTSSPQGWNSPLHF.

The genes are TRBV18 and TRBJ1-1; 10 nucleotides align to TRBD1. V gave up 6 bases and J gave up 4 bases; unmatched junction bases: 11. The germline CDR1 and CDR2 sequences are KGHSH and LQKENI. CDR3 length equals 16 residues. DNA of the CDR3: TGTGCCAGCTCCCGGGGAATGGGGACAGGGGTCACTGAAGCTTTCTTT. Amino acid sequence: CASSRGMGTGVTEAFF.

The table lists this clonotype with many counts. The gene calls are TRBV18 and TRBJ1-3; D not certain. Per germline, CDR1 KGHSH and CDR2 LQKENI. This CDR3 is built from 16 residues. V was shortened by 3 bases and J by 0 bases, with 12 bases between the two germline ends. The CDR3 loop reads CASSPRGRISGNTIYF. As DNA, the CDR3 is TGTGCCAGCTCACCTCGAGGCCGTATCTCTGGAAACACCATATATTTT.

A word on this clonotype: A much larger clone is a single base away; this may be a read error. The J gene is TRBJ1-6, the V gene TRBV20-1; a possible D gene is TRBD1 (5 bases). The CDR3 covers 13 residues. V was clipped by 0 bases and J by 7 bases, with 7 bases between them. CDR1 and CDR2 (germline): DFQATT, SNEGSKA (reference sequence). CDR3 DNA sequence: TGCAGTGCTAGAGAGGGGACCAATTCACCCCTCCACTTT. It yields the protein CSAREGTNSPLHF.

This clonotype was found many times. The rearrangement links TRBV7-9 to TRBJ1-2; 11 nucleotides agree with TRBD1. Germline CDR1 is SEHNR and CDR2 is FQNEAQ (reference sequence). J was trimmed by 6 bases and V by 1 base; bases with no gene match: 13. The CDR3 is 18 amino acids. The CDR3 bases are TGTGCCAGCAGCTTAGTAAGGACAGGGGGCCCCTCAGTTGATGGCTACACCTTC. As protein: CASSLVRTGGPSVDGYTF.